A selection of T cell receptor beta chains follows, all from one sample in a study of T cell responses to AZD1222 COVID-19 vaccine. Produced via immunoSEQ multiplex PCR; TCRdb's table is partial and in-frame only. This table has 130,000 to 150,000 clones, roughly 89% appearing once. The input for sequencing was peripheral blood, taken 28 days after the second AZD1222 dose. The origin of the receptors is an adult who received the AZD1222 COVID-19 vaccine. Both conserved end residues are part of each CDR3.

j_gene	v_gene	CDR3aa
TRBJ2-3	TRBV5-4	CASSPTRTPDTQYF
TRBJ2-5	TRBV18	CASSRNRGEQETQYF
TRBJ1-2	TRBV29-1	CSVSRQTHGYTF
TRBJ2-5	TRBV11-2	CASSLLRASGIGGTQYF
TRBJ1-2	TRBV20-1	CSASGRGYTF
TRBJ2-7	TRBV9	CASSVHCAIRGEASHRSYEQYF
TRBJ1-6	TRBV4-3	CASSHVQGQLGSPLHF
TRBJ1-5	TRBV19	CASSIMGKPQHF
TRBJ2-1	TRBV29-1	CSVGGQYYNEQFF
TRBJ2-1	TRBV5-1	CASSLGGQGAPEQFF
TRBJ1-3	TRBV4-1	CASSQERRISGNTIYF
TRBJ1-1	TRBV7-2	CASSPYPTSAKEAFF
TRBJ2-7	TRBV29-1	CSVASGNRGGEQYF
TRBJ1-2	TRBV7-2	CASSLARDRGRKINYGYTF